The entry below describes one TCR beta chain. No antigen is known for it. The record originates from a study of cytomegalovirus exposure and HLA in healthy donors. Whole-study findings and limits: For most TCR sequences rarity was the rule, although some public TCRs occurred in many donors. TCR beta sequences reportedly predicted the HLA-A and HLA-B alleles of most subjects accurately. A further, later analysis showed that HLA-associated TCR beta chains (compared with equally common others) were more clonally expanded.

The CDR3 covers 16 residues. PCR was performed using 60 Vbeta and 13 Jbeta primers. Data came from immunoSEQ multiplex PCR; TCRdb stores just in-frame clones and leaves some out. This sample carries under 200,000 clones, about 77% of them seen once, and the ten largest clones take around 2.5%. The V gene is TRBV21-1, the J gene TRBJ2-7; no DNA check was done on the table's D call, TRBD1. TRBV21-1 is given as a pseudogene. The sequencing sample was made of PBMCs. The source of this sequence is a woman aged 40 to 50 in good health and CMV-seropositive. This chain's CDR3 is CASSIPRQGASYEQYF. Here the CDR3 DNA reads TGTGCCAGCAGCATACCTCGACAGGGGGCGTCCTACGAGCAGTACTTC.